This T cell receptor (beta chain) comes out of a study of T cells in localized non-small cell lung cancer. About this clone: What it recognizes is unknown.

Produced via immunoSEQ multiplex PCR; TCRdb's table is partial and in-frame only. The data contain 55,000 or so clones, over 70% of them singletons. The CDR3 totals 13 residues. Germline CDR1 reads MDHEN; CDR2 reads SYDVKM. V shed 3 bases and J shed 4 bases, with 9 bases lying between them. The study's findings and limits: Tumor showed lower T cell clonality than uninvolved adjacent lung, where it was highest. Heterogeneity remains possible because sequencing was limited to only one tumor region. In adjacent lung appeared a median around 57 of the top 100 tumor clones.

The clonotype originates from a woman between 35 and 70 years old with stage II lung adenocarcinoma. The V gene is TRBV28, the J gene TRBJ1-2; perhaps TRBD1 as D (5 bases). Sequencing was performed on PBMCs, taken before any cancer treatment. In DNA, the CDR3 is TGTGCCAGCAGTTTGGGGGGTAGCTATGGCTACACCTTC. Translation: CASSLGGSYGYTF.